Presented here are 3 T cell receptor beta chains from one specimen sequenced in a study of blood T cell repertoires in COVID-19 (TCRdb year 2020). The method behind the library was the immunoSEQ multiplex PCR assay. The table comes from immuneACCESS by way of TCRdb, which keeps in-frame sequences with V and J called. Part of the clones is missing from these tables; in studies checked, under half for an unresolved V gene and the rest for unknown reasons. The sample records about 220,000 clones, 80% to 90% of which are singletons. Roughly 2.6% of the sample is in the top ten clones. Sample: peripheral blood. These receptors came from a man aged 45 to 65 who had recovered from COVID-19.

The chain recombines TRBV18 with TRBJ2-5, with 12 bases fitting TRBD2. V shed 1 base and J 4 bases; nucleotides not matched to a gene: 4. The CDR3 length is 16 residues. Germline V CDR1 and CDR2: KGHSH, LQKENI. The CDR3 DNA reads TGTGCCAGCTCACCACAAGAGACTAGCGGGGGAGAGACCCAGTACTTC. The encoded protein is CASSPQETSGGETQYF.

The chain has TRBV2 and TRBJ2-3; D is perhaps TRBD1 (6 bases). CDR1 and CDR2 from the germline V gene are SNHLY and FYNNEI. Trimming shortened V by 1 base and J by 1 base, and 6 bases separated the two germline ends. The CDR3 extends over 14 amino acids. The CDR3 sequence is CASSEDRGTDTQYF. CDR3 nucleotides: TGTGCCAGCAGTGAAGACAGGGGCACAGATACGCAGTATTTT.

The chain carries TRBV29-1 and TRBJ1-2, with unresolved D. V lost 5 bases, J lost 3 bases, and 16 bases lay in between. The CDR3 is 14 residues long. The V gene's germline CDR1 is SQVTM and CDR2 ANQGSEA. This CDR3 is CSVTGASQDYGYTF. In DNA form, the CDR3 reads TGCAGCGTTACGGGAGCCTCCCAGGACTATGGCTACACCTTC.